The T cell receptor beta chain described here comes from a study of somatic reversion in DOCK8 deficiency (dated by TCRdb to the early 2020s). Study-level background: T cell receptor beta repertoires were compared among DOCK8-deficient patients, DOCK8-revertant patients and healthy volunteers. The DOCK8-deficient patients included in the study had been previously reported. The study investigated how somatic reversion of pathogenic DOCK8 variants alters lymphocyte differentiation and function in DOCK8 deficiency.

Libraries were constructed by multiplex PCR. Using EuroClonality-NGS primers, the TRB libraries were generated through a one-step amplicon PCR run on approximately 100 ng genomic DNA. Sequencing of the TRB amplicons was carried out on Illumina MiSeq instruments using 2 x 250 bp version 2 chemistry. For the original study's pipeline: Primary TRB sequence analysis and V(D)J annotation were performed with IMGT/HighV-QUEST. Once nonfunctional clones had been removed and the data downsampled for comparisons between samples, VDJtools was used to evaluate repertoire diversity and composition. Using fastp at Q25 and MiXCR, TCRdb reprocessed the public reads and kept productive beta chains. When rows share a CDR3 protein, they turn into one entry using the most common DNA and genes. TCRdb's processing, not the authors' own work, is the source of the V and J calls. In all, the sample holds several thousand distinct CDR3 sequences, and 20% to 25% of those were seen once. The leading ten clones occupy roughly a tenth of the sample.

Looking up the germline V gene (reference sequence) yields CDR1 GTSNPN and CDR2 SVGIG. Inclusive of the bounding cysteine and phenylalanine, the CDR3 is 12 residues long. Solely the CDR3 DNA is kept, with 36 bases framed from the first base. The V end loses 3 bases and the J end loses 5 bases, and a stretch of 10 bases separates them. What the authors observed across the whole study: The source material for each sample, whole blood versus PBMCs, was not specified per sample in the methods.

Blood for healthy controls was obtained from volunteer donors provided by blood services in Australia and France. For the TCR repertoire analysis, genomic DNA was extracted either from whole blood samples or from PBMCs. In its sample, this clonotype was seen a few times. Its recognized antigen is unknown. No base quality values were provided; no much bigger clone lies one nucleotide off. This clonotype originated in a human donor in good health. The sequenced material came from peripheral blood. The sequence is built from TRBV30 and TRBJ1-2; the D gene remains uncertain. In nucleotide form, the sequence is TGTGCCTGGAGATCCGCCGGGTATGGCTACACCTTC. Its protein product is CAWRSAGYGYTF.